This entry features one T cell receptor (beta chain) sequence. Which antigen it targets is not known. There are no base qualities to consult, and no much larger clone falls within one base. Genomic DNA was extracted from sorted cells with the Quick-DNA Microprep Kit. Amplification of TCRbeta DNA was done with the immunoSEQ hsTCRbeta kit, following the protocol from the manufacturer. An Illumina MiSeq instrument was used to sequence the TCRbeta libraries. As for the original processing: Following removal of out-of-frame sequences, around 2.4 million distinct TCRbeta sequences were retained, with an average of about 61,000 per individual. Two values were used to score each individual: the count of 150 to 200 previously reported CMV-associated TCRbeta sequences and the total count of productive distinct TCRbeta sequences. A beta-binomial model was reimplemented in Python, and scikit-learn random forests with default parameters were trained on US cohort data. Classifier performance on the Belgian cohort was summarized as median AUC with percentile confidence intervals over 10,000 bootstrap iterations. The source is immuneACCESS, and TCRdb retained only in-frame sequences with V and J called. Part of the clones is not carried over; for the studies checked, unresolved V genes explain less than half of this, and the remainder is unexplained. For V, J and clone size, that table is used; D and trimming come from the DNA. The sample contains around 32,000 clones, around four fifths of them found a single time. Of the sample, 0.5% to 0.65% falls within the top ten clones.

According to the germline V gene (reference sequence), CDR1 reads LNHDA and CDR2 reads SQIVND. After removal of 10 bases from V and 4 bases from J, the junction retains 6 bases not matched to a gene. The CDR3 contains 12 residues, cysteine and phenylalanine counted. Only CDR3 DNA remains: 36 bases, in frame from the first base. The sample comes from a study of memory CD4+ T cells and cytomegalovirus serostatus (dated by TCRdb to about 2019). Background for the entire study: A total of about 35 healthy Belgian adults, of whom 9 were CMV seropositive and about 24 were CMV seronegative, were included in the cohort. To replicate a published TCR-based CMV serostatus classifier, the researchers sequenced the CD4+ memory TCRbeta repertoires of a Belgian cohort whose cytomegalovirus serostatus was known. The research as a whole found: Only CD4+CD45RO+ memory cells were sequenced, in contrast to the original study, in which naive and memory CD4+ and CD8+ populations were covered. The results were interpreted as suggesting that the CMV-associated TCR signature is largely present in the CD4+ memory repertoire. For predicting CMV serostatus, the median bootstrapped AUC was about 0.96 using the original framework and roughly 0.92 using a US-trained random forest. Of under 200 previously reported CMV-associated TCRbeta sequences, some 73 appeared in the CD4+ memory repertoires, each in one to five individuals. The original-framework classifier achieved a median bootstrapped AUC of approximately 0.96 with a 95% CI of 0.76-1.00 on the Belgian cohort.

Single viable CD3+CD4+CD8-CD45RO+ cells were sorted as memory CD4+ T cells on a FACSAria II. CMV serostatus was determined with a Roche Elecsys assay detecting serum IgG against CMV pp150, pp28, p38 and p52. After the samples were thawed, total CD4+ T cells were enriched through positive selection using CD4 magnetic microbeads. The samples came from a different study that was designed specifically to examine the CD4+ T cell memory repertoire. Peripheral blood mononuclear cells were isolated and cryopreserved according to standard operating procedures, and serum was kept at -80 degrees C. CD3-PerCP (BW264/56), CD4-APC (RPA-T4), CD45RO-PE (UCHT1) and CD8-Pacific Orange (3B5) antibodies were used for staining, and non-viable cells were excluded with Sytox blue.

Sequencing was done on a sample of memory CD4+ T cells from blood. The clonotype originates from an adult in good health and CMV-seronegative. Some clones in this sample may be carry-over from other donors' samples. The receptor chain draws on TRBV19 and TRBJ1-2, with 7 central nucleotides matching TRBD1. The bases read TGTGCCACCGGGACAGAGATCTATGGCTACACCTTC. It translates to CATGTEIYGYTF.